The source of this TCR beta chain is a study of shared clonotypes between healthy human individuals (dated by TCRdb to 2018 to 2021). About the study as a whole: The cohort included a few men and two women between 18 and 49 years of age. For each donor, CD4 naive and CD4 memory were each run on three plates, CD8 naive on two plates, and CD8 memory on one plate. To estimate repertoire size and how much clonotype sharing occurs between individuals, the study deeply sequenced the blood TCR repertoires of five healthy adults. To increase sequencing depth and limit assay-specific biases, TCR repertoire library preparation and sequencing were carried out by different laboratories using diverse techniques. Between about 0.85 and 9.5 billion PBMCs per donor were obtained by leukapheresis.

Healthy HIV-negative adults with no recently reported acute infections or vaccinations were included as donors. All donors were Caucasian adults living in Nashville, Tennessee, USA. Magnetic negative selection was used to enrich CD4+ T cells, after which naive cells were positively selected on CD45RA and the negative fraction became the memory subset. Blood was collected by leukapheresis, and PBMCs were isolated by Ficoll-Histopaque density gradient centrifugation and then cryopreserved in liquid nitrogen vapor phase. Purity and quantity of every magnetically sorted T cell population were checked by analytical flow cytometry. Each sorted fraction had its genomic DNA isolated and then quantified by UV absorbance on a Nanodrop 2000c. A note on this clone: What this receptor recognizes is not known. Base qualities are not recorded, but no much larger clone differs from it by a single base.

The paper's findings and limits, for the study overall: Pairwise subsampling indicated that sequencing depth was expected to affect the degree of clonotype sharing among donors. Even with the large sequencing depth, rarefaction of the sorted-subset datasets indicated that sequencing was incomplete. Naive subsets generally had larger estimated clonotype richness than memory subsets. Across a few donors, about 5% of naive CD4, approximately 3.6% of naive CD8, about 2.3% of memory CD4, and approximately 0.4% of memory CD8 clonotypes were shared. Sampling was limited to blood, and TCR repertoires in tissue likely differ from TCR repertoires in blood. Because the study included only a small number of donors, the genetic and exposure-history diversity represented was limited. Higher generation probabilities were observed for clonotypes shared by all four sorted-subset donors than for non-shared clonotypes.

V was cut back by 1 base and J by 5 bases, leaving a gap of 18 bases between them. In the germline V gene, CDR1 corresponds to SGHTS and CDR2 to YDEGEE. Counted from cysteine to phenylalanine, this CDR3 has 16 amino acids. Kept here is only the CDR3 DNA, which spans 48 bases and is read in frame from base 1. Using the deep immunoSEQ assay, TCR CDR3 regions were amplified from genomic DNA by multiplex PCR. Extracted genomic DNA from each cell subset was distributed evenly across all wells of several immunoSEQ 96-well plates, and each plate was treated as a replicate. For sorted subsets, about 220 ng of genomic DNA, equivalent to around 29,000 T cell genomes, went into each replicate PCR. The purified libraries were quantified using a Qubit 3.0 fluorometer, sized with a Bioanalyzer 2100, and then quantified again using the KAPA Library Quantification kit. Every immunoSEQ 96-well plate was sequenced on a dedicated single-read 150-cycle Illumina NextSeq 550 flow cell. As for the original processing: Because only junctional sequences without quality scores were contained in the immunoSEQ output, filtering matching that applied to full-length reads could not be performed. To assign V/J genes and CDR3, sequences were annotated against IMGT germline references using PyIR, a Python wrapper for IgBLAST v1.9. Any read was removed if the V/J assignment was weak (E-value above 1e-6), the CDR3 was missing, or the read contained stop codons, out-of-frame junctions, or ambiguous translated residues. V3J clonotypes were defined by identical inferred V gene, J gene, and CDR3 amino acid sequence. Percentage overlap between repertoires was computed as shared unique clonotypes divided by the size of the smaller repertoire. Richness of each repertoire was evaluated using RTK rarefaction, the Chao1 estimator, and Recon v2.1 estimates of unobserved clonotypes. For all TCRbeta clonotypes obtained by the gDNA method from four donors, generation probabilities were computed with OLGA. The table was pulled from immuneACCESS by TCRdb, which kept in-frame rearrangements only. Such tables lose some clones; where checked, under half of the loss comes from unresolved V genes, and the rest has no known cause. V and J calls and clone size follow that table, whereas D and trimming were derived from the DNA. The sample data list some 1,600,000 clones, and 95% to 99% of these were observed just once. Roughly 0.45% of the sample is in the top ten clones.

This clonotype was sampled from a man under 40 in good health. Sequencing input: naive CD4+ T cells sorted from blood. Taken with the paper, the label for cell subset or site translates to: CD45RA+ positively selected. The V gene is TRBV5-8 and the J gene is TRBJ1-2; TRBD1 is perhaps the D gene, given 5 matching bases. The CDR3 reads CASSLHRGGEAYGYTF. The DNA is as follows: TGTGCCAGCAGCTTGCACCGGGGGGGGGAAGCGTATGGCTACACCTTC.